This TCR beta chain was obtained from a study of spatial heterogeneity in lung cancer (dated by TCRdb to the late 2010s). Study-wide context: Beta-chain transcripts were consistently detected in greater numbers than alpha-chain transcripts, which likely reflected higher beta-chain transcript abundance. At surgery, hundreds of tumor regions, almost 65 matched nontumor lung samples and fewer than 60 PBMC samples were TCR-sequenced for both alpha and beta chains. Nonsynonymous mutation counts, determined by whole-exome sequencing of tumor tissue, were related to TCR repertoire features. The study quantitatively compared TCR alpha and beta repertoires across multiple tumor regions, matched nontumor lung and blood in non-small cell lung cancer. In the raw uncorrected reads, each unique combination of TCR and UMI appeared more than ten times on average.

Concerning this clonotype itself: The specificity of this receptor is unknown. No base quality information exists; no much larger clone differs at one position. This beta chain turned up in a library designed for alpha chains; as an off-target read, its abundance says little.

What the time point label conveys for this sample: sample taken at primary tumor resection. Without any cell sorting, TCR sequencing was performed on whole RNA extracted either from tumor and nontumor lung tissue or from cryopreserved PBMC samples. Samples were obtained from roughly 72 patients with early-stage, untreated non-small cell lung cancer from the lung TRACERx cohort. Only patients with enough RNA available from two or more tumor regions were chosen for TCR sequencing. Before being selected, tumor and adjacent nontumor lung specimens were reviewed by a lung pathologist. Findings and caveats that apply to the study as a whole: Confirming at a functional level the hypothesis that regional TCRs recognize regional mutations was considered to require additional single-cell paired TCR alpha and beta sequencing.

CDR1 and CDR2 (SGHAT, FQNNGV) derive from the germline V gene. Relative to germline, V is 5 bases shorter and J is 7 bases shorter, with 9 bases between their ends. From the cysteine up to the phenylalanine, the CDR3 has a length of 12 residues. Only the CDR3 DNA stays, 36 bases, in frame from base 1. The library was produced with 5' RACE. Data came from a NextSeq 500. In the TCR library protocol, a unique molecular identifier was attached to each TCR cDNA molecule so that PCR and sequencing errors could be corrected. The authors processed their data as follows. TCR identification, UMI-based error correction and CDR3 extraction were all carried out with Decombinator tools. Expanded TCRs were defined as those above a frequency of 2 per 1,000, corresponding to the top 1% of the tumor frequency distribution. Renyi diversity was computed with the R vegan package after each repertoire had been subsampled 100 times to 5,000 TCRs. To build CDR3 similarity networks, amino acid triplet string-kernel similarity was used, and CDR3s were connected when their pairwise similarity was above 0.82. In TCRdb, the public reads were trimmed at Q25 with fastp and aligned with MiXCR, with productive beta chains retained. Entries are consolidated by CDR3 protein sequence, retaining the most common genes and DNA. None of the V and J calls come from the authors' own analysis; TCRdb made them. The sample yields 7,000 or so distinct CDR3 sequences; 5% to 6% were counted once. In total, the top ten clones hold 9% of the sample.

Sample: normal lung tissue next to the tumor, taken at surgery. The receptor was isolated from a female donor with early-stage non-small cell lung cancer. The chain joins TRBV11-2 to TRBJ1-5, with no reliable assignment of the D segment. The DNA is as follows: TGTGCCAGCAGCACTGAGGAACAGCCCCAGCATTTT. Translated, this is CASSTEEQPQHF. With the portions outside the CDR3 filled from the reference TRBV11-2 and TRBJ1-5 genes, the complete variable region becomes EAGVAQSPRYKIIEKRQSVAFWCNPISGHATLYWYQQILGQGPKLLIQFQNNGVVDDSQLPKDRFSAERLKGVDSTLKIQPAKLEDSAVYLCASSTEEQPQHFGDGTRLSIL.